This TCR beta chain was sequenced during a study of cytomegalovirus exposure and HLA in healthy donors. The overall study: An earlier analysis identified under 130 million unique TCR beta sequences in 150 million to 200 million T cells.

Amplification used 60 Vbeta primers and 13 Jbeta primers. Method: immunoSEQ multiplex PCR; TCRdb's copy keeps in-frame clones and lacks some. The table has around 93,000 clones, 82% seen once; the top ten hold 3.8%. On this clone: What it recognizes is unknown.

Whole-study results and caveats: From TCR beta sequences, most subjects' HLA-A and HLA-B alleles were reportedly predicted accurately.

CDR1 is MNHNS and CDR2 is SASEGT in the germline V gene. Trimming took off 8 bases at V and 0 bases at J, with 14 bases between the two ends. The CDR3 consists of 15 residues. The TCR sequence derives from a man aged 50-59 years in good health and CMV-seronegative. The sample taken for sequencing was PBMCs. This sequence joins TRBV6-1 and TRBJ2-1, with a tentative D call TRBD2 (5 bases). In nucleotides, the CDR3 is TGTGCCAGCTTCACCGGGATTACCTCCTACAATGAGCAGTTCTTC. Translation: CASFTGITSYNEQFF.